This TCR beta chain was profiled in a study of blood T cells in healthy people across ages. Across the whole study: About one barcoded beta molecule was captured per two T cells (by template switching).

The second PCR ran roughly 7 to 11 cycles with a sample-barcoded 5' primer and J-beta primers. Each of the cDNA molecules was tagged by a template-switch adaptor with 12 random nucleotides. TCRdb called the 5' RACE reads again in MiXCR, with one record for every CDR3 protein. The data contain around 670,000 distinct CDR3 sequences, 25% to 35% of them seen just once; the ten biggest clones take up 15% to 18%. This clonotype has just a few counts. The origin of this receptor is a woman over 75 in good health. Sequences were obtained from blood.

The CDR3 is CASSSDCRGNKETQYF. CDR3 nucleotides: TGTGCCAGCAGCTCGGATTGCAGGGGGAATAAGGAGACCCAGTACTTC. The genes are TRBV13 and TRBJ2-5; 7 bases line up with TRBD1. Germline-derived CDR1 and CDR2 are PRHDT and FYEKMQ (reference sequence). The V and J ends lost 4 bases and 5 bases, in that order; junction bases with no gene match: 13. The CDR3 runs to 16 residues.